A single sample gave rise to the 7 T cell receptor beta chains below, sequenced in a study of CD8+CD57+ T cells in acquired aplastic anemia. Before being chosen for sequencing, patients had shown CD8+CD57+ cell expansion by flow cytometry. For CDR3 and TCR beta VDJ profiling, genomic DNA was the template used. TCRdb itself ran the reads through MiXCR, one entry per CDR3 protein. The repertoire holds 150,000 to 200,000 distinct CDR3 sequences, approximately 51% seen once, with 3.2% in the top ten. Sequences were obtained from sorted CD4+, CD8+, or CD8+CD57+ T cells (not recorded which) from PBMCs. These TCRs come from a human donor with aplastic anemia.

A word on this clonotype: A read error may be the cause here, since a much bigger clone is one base away. The V call is TRBV5-4, the J call TRBJ1-2; D is perhaps TRBD1 (6 bases). The CDR3 sequence is 18 residues long. Trimming left V 0 bases short and J 1 base short, with 19 bases between. Per the germline V gene, CDR1 is SGHNT and CDR2 is YYREEE (reference sequence). CDR3 in amino acids: CASSLDLSGVLGNYGYTF. The CDR3 DNA reads as TGTGCCAGCAGCTTGGACTTGTCAGGGGTTTTGGGTAACTATGGCTACACCTTC.

This clonotype appeared a single time. The V and J genes are TRBV24-1 and TRBJ1-6, with 7 bases fitting TRBD1. Germline lookup yields CDR1 KGHDR and CDR2 SFDVKD. J lost 6 bases, V lost 8 bases, and 21 bases had no gene match. The CDR3 consists of 19 residues. The CDR3 DNA reads TGTGCCACCACACCGACTCACTGTGCTAGCCGGGACAGTAATTCACCCCTCCACTTT. Translation gives CATTPTHCASRDSNSPLHF.

The chain uses TRBV29-1 and TRBJ1-1; 8 positions agree with TRBD1. CDR1 is SQVTM and CDR2 is ANQGSEA in the germline V gene. The CDR3 has 15 residues. V lost 6 bases, J lost 5 bases, and 14 bases stayed unmatched. In DNA form, the CDR3 reads TGCAGCGTCCTCAATCCTCCAGGGGGCCCGACTGAAGCTTTCTTT. Protein: CSVLNPPGGPTEAFF. The full variable domain, in which reference TRBV29-1 and TRBJ1-1 provide the parts outside the CDR3, is SAVISQKPSRDICQRGTSLTIQCQVDSQVTMMFWYRQQPGQSLTLIATANQGSEATYESGFVIDKFPISRPNLTFSTLTVSNMSPEDSSIYLCSVLNPPGGPTEAFFGQGTRLTVV.

This chain links TRBV29-1 with TRBJ1-5; 7 nucleotides line up with TRBD1. In germline, CDR1 is SQVTM, CDR2 ANQGSEA. This CDR3 region has 14 residues. Trimming cost V 6 bases and J 4 bases; bases outside gene matches: 9. CDR3 residues: CSVTYGTVNQPQHF. The DNA of the CDR3 is TGCAGCGTCACTTACGGGACAGTGAATCAGCCCCAGCATTTT.

The J gene is TRBJ1-1, the V gene TRBV10-3, with 11 bases identical to TRBD1. The CDR3 totals 13 residues. Unmatched junction bases numbered 5, after V lost 8 bases and J lost 6 bases. The germline CDR1 and CDR2 sequences are ENHRY and SYGVKD. The CDR3 nucleotides are TGTGCCATCGGGGGACAGGGGGTGGCTGAAGCTTTCTTT. It specifies CAIGGQGVAEAFF.

Notes on this clonotype: A much larger clone differs from this one at a single base, so this may be a read error. The gene calls are TRBV3-1 and TRBJ1-2, with a weak D call TRBD1 (5 bases). Germline lookup yields CDR1 LGHDT and CDR2 YNNKEL (reference sequence). V gave up 3 bases and J gave up 6 bases, with 11 bases separating them. This CDR3 has 13 residues. The DNA of the CDR3 is TGTGCCAGCAGCCACAATCGGGGGGATGGCTACACCTTC. Protein sequence: CASSHNRGDGYTF.

This clonotype was detected once. This chain uses TRBV12-3 or TRBV12-4 with TRBJ2-5, with D possibly matching TRBD1 (6 bases). The CDR3 has 13 amino acids. Trimming removed 6 bases from V and 4 bases from J, with 12 bases in between. CDR3 in amino acids: CASRELGGETQYF. CDR3 nucleotides: TGTGCCAGCAGGGAGTTAGGGGGAGAGACCCAGTACTTC.